This TCR beta chain was sequenced during a study of CD8 T cells in Susac syndrome. RNA totalling roughly 0.45 to 1 ug underwent reverse transcription with random hexamers. A single record per CDR3 protein comes from TCRdb applying MiXCR to the immunoSEQ multiplex PCR reads. The table includes under 200,000 distinct CDR3 sequences, 90% to 95% detected once. This CDR3 has 15 residues. The V and J ends lost 3 bases and 7 bases, in that order; junction bases with no gene match: 11. The germline CDR1 and CDR2 sequences are KGHSH and LQKENI. Sequences were obtained from CD4+ T cells from PBMCs. The rearrangement uses TRBV18 and TRBJ2-7, with TRBD1 matching 8 bases. This clonotype was obtained from a human donor in good health. The CDR3 sequence: CASSPAETGVSEQYF. The CDR3 nucleotides read TGTGCCAGCTCACCGGCGGAGACAGGGGTCTCTGAGCAGTACTTC.